These 3 T cell receptor beta chains were all obtained from the same sample, sequenced in a study of OX40 agonist ivuxolimab in advanced cancers. Here immunoSEQ multiplex PCR was the method, and the copy in TCRdb shows in-frame clones only, minus some. Of 77,000 or so clones listed, 85% to 95% were seen once; the top ten hold around 10%. Material: CD4+ or CD8+ T cells sorted from blood, obtained in a trial of the OX40 agonist ivuxolimab. Receptors were obtained from an adult with an advanced solid tumor such as melanoma, head and neck, liver or kidney cancer.

The chain employs TRBV7-9 and TRBJ2-1; possible D gene TRBD1, 6 bases. The CDR3 loop spans 17 amino acids. The germline V gene encodes CDR1 SEHNR and CDR2 FQNEAQ (reference sequence). V lost 1 base, J lost 1 base, and 14 bases lay in between. CDR3 in DNA: TGTGCCAGCAGCTTAGACAGGACGGGACAATCCTACAATGAGCAGTTCTTC. This encodes CASSLDRTGQSYNEQFF.

The rearrangement joins TRBV27 to TRBJ2-2, with TRBD1 identical over 7 bases. CDR3 length equals 17 residues. J gave up 2 bases and V 4 bases, and 10 bases lay outside the gene matches. CDR1 and CDR2 from the germline V gene are MNHEY and SMNVEV (reference sequence). This chain's CDR3 is CASSSTVYRGNTGELFF. The DNA for the CDR3 is TGTGCCAGCAGTTCCACCGTGTACAGGGGTAACACCGGGGAGCTGTTTTTT.

The chain employs TRBV25-1 and TRBJ2-7; D unresolved. Germline-derived CDR1 and CDR2 are MGHDK and SYGVNS. V dropped 4 bases and J dropped 2 bases, with 6 bases sitting between them. This CDR3 contains 12 residues. The CDR3 region is CASSGSPYEQYF. The CDR3 DNA is TGTGCCAGCAGTGGCTCCCCCTACGAGCAGTACTTC.